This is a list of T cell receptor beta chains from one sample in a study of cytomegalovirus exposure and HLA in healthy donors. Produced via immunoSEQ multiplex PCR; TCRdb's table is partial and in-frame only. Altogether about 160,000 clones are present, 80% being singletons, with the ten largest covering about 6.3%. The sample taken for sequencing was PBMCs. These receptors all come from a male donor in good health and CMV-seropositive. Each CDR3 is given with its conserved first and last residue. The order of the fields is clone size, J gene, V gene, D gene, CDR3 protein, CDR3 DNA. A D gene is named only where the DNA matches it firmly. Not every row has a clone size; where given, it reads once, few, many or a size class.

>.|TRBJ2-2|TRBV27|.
CASRLTGLTGELFF
TGTGCCAGCAGGCTGACAGGACTCACCGGGGAGCTGTTTTTT
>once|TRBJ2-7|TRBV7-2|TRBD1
CASTNVGGDRGRREQYF
TGTGCCAGCACCAATGTAGGGGGCGACAGGGGGAGGCGCGAGCAGTACTTC
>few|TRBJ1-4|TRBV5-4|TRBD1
CASRRTGGDEKLFF
TGTGCCAGCAGACGGACAGGGGGCGATGAAAAACTGTTTTTT
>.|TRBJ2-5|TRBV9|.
CASSVAGGQETQYF
TGTGCCAGCAGCGTAGCAGGAGGTCAAGAGACCCAGTACTTC
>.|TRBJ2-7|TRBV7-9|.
CASSLVSKQYF
TGTGCCAGCAGCTTAGTGTCCAAGCAGTACTTC
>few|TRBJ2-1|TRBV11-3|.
CASSLERASNEQFF
TGTGCCAGCAGCTTAGAAAGAGCGAGCAATGAGCAGTTCTTC
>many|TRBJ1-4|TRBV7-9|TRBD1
CASSLQGENEKLFF
TGTGCCAGCAGCTTACAGGGGGAAAATGAAAAACTGTTTTTT
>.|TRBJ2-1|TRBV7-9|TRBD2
CSSSLVSGREPYNEQFF
TGTTCCAGCAGCTTGGTCAGCGGGAGGGAGCCCTACAATGAGCAGTTCTTC
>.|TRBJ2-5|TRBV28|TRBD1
CASSPGQAGPQETQYF
TGTGCCAGCAGTCCCGGACAGGCTGGACCCCAAGAGACCCAGTACTTC
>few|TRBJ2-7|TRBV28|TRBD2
CASSPSQAGAAYEQYF
TGTGCCAGCAGCCCCTCCCAAGCGGGAGCTGCCTACGAGCAGTACTTC
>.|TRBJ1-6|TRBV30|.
CAWSVAKASLNSPLHF
TGTGCCTGGAGTGTCGCAAAAGCTAGTCTGAATTCACCCCTCCACTTT
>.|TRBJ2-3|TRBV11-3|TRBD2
CASKRGSSTDTQYF
TGTGCCAGCAAGCGGGGCTCTAGCACAGATACGCAGTATTTT
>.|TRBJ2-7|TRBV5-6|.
CASSLAVSSYEQYF
TGTGCCAGCAGCTTGGCGGTTAGCTCCTACGAGCAGTACTTC
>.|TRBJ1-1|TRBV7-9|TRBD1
CASSHPDRGNTEAFF
TGTGCCAGCAGTCACCCGGACAGGGGTAACACTGAAGCTTTCTTT
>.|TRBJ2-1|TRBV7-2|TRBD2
CASSLGGLAGGNSEQFF
TGTGCCAGCAGCTTAGGAGGGCTAGCGGGCGGGAATTCCGAGCAGTTCTTC
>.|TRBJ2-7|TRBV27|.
CASSRTVSYEQYF
TGTGCCAGCAGTCGGACAGTCTCCTACGAGCAGTACTTC
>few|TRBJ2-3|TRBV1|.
CTSSHIWGLATDTQYF
TGCACCAGCAGCCATATTTGGGGACTAGCAACAGATACGCAGTATTTT
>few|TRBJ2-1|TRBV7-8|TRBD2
CASSLAGYLLNEQFF
TGTGCCAGCTCCCTAGCGGGATACCTCCTTAATGAGCAGTTCTTC
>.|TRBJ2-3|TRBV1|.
CTSSQPPGGPNADTQYF
TGCACCAGCAGCCAACCCCCTGGCGGCCCCAACGCAGATACGCAGTATTTT
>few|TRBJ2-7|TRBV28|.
CASSPPATVQYF
TGTGCCAGCAGTCCCCCCGCTACTGTGCAGTACTTC
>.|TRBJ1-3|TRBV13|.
CASTLRAGRLSGNTIYF
TGTGCCAGCACCTTACGGGCGGGACGCCTCTCTGGAAACACCATATATTTT
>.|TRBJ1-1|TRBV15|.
CATSRLGGQGNTEAFF
TGTGCCACCAGCAGATTGGGGGGGCAGGGCAACACTGAAGCTTTCTTT
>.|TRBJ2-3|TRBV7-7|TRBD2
CASSISLAGADTQYF
TGTGCTAGCAGTATTAGCCTAGCGGGTGCAGATACGCAGTATTTT